Following are 28 T cell receptor beta chains from one sample sequenced in a study of T cell repertoires in cytomegalovirus infection. TCRdb analysed the reads with MiXCR anew, one entry per CDR3 protein. Of about 330,000 distinct CDR3 sequences in the sample, more than 8% were seen once. The specimen sequenced was PBMCs. The source is a human donor in good health (CMV status not recorded). Some clones in this sample may be carry-over from other donors' samples.

This clonotype occurred many times. The V call is TRBV7-7, the J call TRBJ2-3; the D gene is possibly TRBD1 (6 bases). V was shortened by 10 bases and J by 6 bases, with 11 bases between the two germline ends. In germline, CDR1 is SSHAT, CDR2 FNYEAQ (reference sequence). The CDR3 sequence is 11 residues long. This CDR3 reads CAIQGRDTQYF. The CDR3 region has the DNA TGTGCCATACAGGGAAGGGATACGCAGTATTTT. The complete variable domain, with remaining parts taken from reference TRBV7-7 and TRBJ2-3, reads GAGVSQSPRYKVTKRGQDVTLRCDPISSHATLYWYQQALGQGPEFLTYFNYEAQPDKSGLPSDRFSAERPEGSISTLTIQRTEQRDSAMYRCAIQGRDTQYFGPGTRLTVL.

This clonotype was detected many times. The V and J genes are TRBV7-8 and TRBJ2-5, with TRBD2 identical over 9 bases. Trimming cost V 4 bases and J 1 base; bases outside gene matches: 4. CDR1 is SGHVS, CDR2 FQNEAQ, per germline. This CDR3 comprises 15 residues. The CDR3 nucleotides are TGTGCCAGCAGCTCAGCGGGGGGCCTCCAAGAGACCCAGTACTTC. This translates into CASSSAGGLQETQYF.

The V call is TRBV7-8, the J call TRBJ2-5, with D perhaps matching TRBD2 (5 bases). The CDR3 covers 14 residues. Trimming shortened V by 1 base and J by 7 bases, and 13 bases separated the two germline ends. Germline CDR1 SGHVS, CDR2 FQNEAQ. This chain's CDR3 is CASSLVPLRVTQYF. DNA of the CDR3: TGTGCCAGCAGCTTAGTTCCGCTGAGGGTGACCCAGTACTTC.

In its sample, this clonotype was seen a few times. V is TRBV7-9 and J is TRBJ1-3, with D possibly being TRBD1 (5 bases). CDR3 length equals 19 residues. Looked up from germline, CDR1 is SEHNR and CDR2 is FQNEAQ (reference sequence). V shed 5 bases and J shed 0 bases, with 23 bases lying between them. The CDR3 DNA reads TGTGCCAGCAGCCCCCCGGGGGGGACTCCGAGTTACTCTGGAAACACCATATATTTT. Protein sequence: CASSPPGGTPSYSGNTIYF.

Ten or more counts support this clonotype. This chain joins TRBV7-2 and TRBJ2-3; D unresolved. The V end was cut by 4 bases, the J end by 0 bases, with 14 bases between. This CDR3 spans 16 amino acids. In germline, CDR1 is SGHTA, CDR2 FQGNSA. The CDR3 region is CASSSQSARSTDTQYF. As DNA, the CDR3 is TGTGCCAGCAGCTCCCAGTCTGCGCGAAGCACAGATACGCAGTATTTT.

V is TRBV6-1 and J is TRBJ2-1, with D possibly TRBD2 on 6 matching bases. In germline, CDR1 is MNHNS, CDR2 SASEGT. CDR3 length equals 17 residues. The V and J ends lost 6 bases and 5 bases respectively, with 23 bases between them. In DNA form, the CDR3 reads TGTGCCAGCAGCTACGCCTTTGGAGGGAGAATAAACAATGAGCAGTTCTTC. This encodes CASSYAFGGRINNEQFF.

The chain recombines TRBV4-2 with TRBJ2-1; 10 bases line up with TRBD2. The CDR3 runs 16 residues. Per germline, CDR1 LGHNA and CDR2 YNFKEQ. After removal of 1 base from V and 8 bases from J, the junction contained 8 bases not matched to a gene. The CDR3 DNA sequence: TGTGCCAGCAGCCAAGGCCAGCGGGGGGGTATGGATGAGCAGTTCTTC. Translated: CASSQGQRGGMDEQFF.

V and J are TRBV19 and TRBJ1-1; no clear D. Germline CDR1 reads LNHDA; CDR2 reads SQIVND (reference sequence). V was cut by 4 bases and J by 5 bases, with 11 bases left in between. The CDR3 extends over 13 amino acids. CDR3 amino acids: CASSNVPGTEAFF. The CDR3 nucleotides read TGTGCCAGTAGTAACGTTCCGGGGACTGAAGCTTTCTTT.

This clonotype was detected ten times or more. The chain carries TRBV7-2 and TRBJ2-1, with D perhaps being TRBD1 or TRBD2 (5 bases each). The CDR3 sequence is 13 residues long. Germline V lookup: CDR1 SGHTA, CDR2 FQGNSA. V lost 3 bases and J lost 9, with 12 bases in between. In DNA, the CDR3 is TGTGCCAGCAGCTTCCCGGGACCCGTTGAGCAGTTCTTC. Protein sequence: CASSFPGPVEQFF.

The J gene is TRBJ2-5, the V gene TRBV11-2, with D perhaps TRBD1 or TRBD2 (5 bases each). The CDR3 is 14 amino acids. Per the germline V gene, CDR1 is SGHAT and CDR2 is FQNNGV. V lost 5 bases to trimming and J lost 12 bases, with 22 bases between them. The DNA of the CDR3 is TGTGCCAGCAGCCCTAGCAACTTATGGGGCGCCGAGTACTTC. Its translation: CASSPSNLWGAEYF.

This clonotype was counted a few times. The V and J genes are TRBV7-6 and TRBJ1-3; D gene uncertain. The CDR3 length is 18 residues. The germline CDR1 and CDR2 sequences are SGHVS and FNYEAQ. Between the trimmed V and J ends, which lost 5 bases and 0 bases, there was a span of 20 bases. The CDR3, as DNA: TGTGCCAGCAGCCCTACTGGGAGGGTGGCCTCCTCTGGAAACACCATATATTTT. This encodes CASSPTGRVASSGNTIYF.

This clonotype was counted many times. The V call is TRBV29-1, the J call TRBJ2-5, with D possibly being TRBD1 (6 bases). The germline gives CDR1 SQVTM, CDR2 ANQGSEA. The V gene lost 4 bases and the J gene lost 2 bases, with 8 bases spanning the gap. CDR3 length: 12 amino acids. The chain's CDR3 is CSVGQAQETQYF. DNA for the CDR3: TGCAGCGTTGGACAGGCACAAGAGACCCAGTACTTC.

This clonotype appeared a few times. This chain links TRBV20-1 with TRBJ1-1; the D is unclear. CDR1 DFQATT and CDR2 SNEGSKA come from the germline V gene (reference sequence). Between the trimmed V and J ends, which lost 1 base and 1 base, there was a span of 7 bases. The CDR3 extends over 13 amino acids. The CDR3: CSARVRQNTEAFF. The CDR3 nucleotides read TGCAGTGCTAGAGTACGGCAGAACACTGAAGCTTTCTTT.

This rearrangement joins TRBV19 to TRBJ2-1; no firm D call. CDR3 length: 15 residues. Trimming left V 7 bases short and J 0 bases short, with 13 bases between. Germline-derived CDR1 and CDR2 are LNHDA and SQIVND (reference sequence). CDR3 nucleotides: TGTGCCAGTACCGTCGACGGAAGCTCCTACAATGAGCAGTTCTTC. It encodes CASTVDGSSYNEQFF.

The chain uses TRBV12-3 or TRBV12-4 and TRBJ1-2, with TRBD1 matching over 8 bases. The CDR3 contains 12 residues. The V segment lost 6 bases and the J segment 5 bases; nucleotides outside the gene matches: 2. CDR3 in amino acids: CASSGQGYGYTF. The CDR3 DNA sequence: TGTGCCAGCAGCGGACAGGGTTATGGCTACACCTTC.

The sample holds many counts of this clonotype. The chain recombines TRBV7-2 with TRBJ1-2; a possible D gene is TRBD1 (5 bases). Germline V gene data show CDR1 as SGHTA and CDR2 as FQGNSA. The CDR3 spans 16 residues. With 5 bases removed from V and 7 bases from J, the gap between germline ends came to 23 bases. The CDR3 sequence is CASSVTTEGRSGGYTF. CDR3 DNA: TGTGCCAGCAGCGTCACAACTGAGGGGAGGAGTGGTGGCTACACCTTC.

This clonotype was counted ten times or more. The chain links TRBV7-2 to TRBJ2-2, with D possibly being TRBD1 or TRBD2 (6 bases each). The V gene lost 5 bases and the J gene lost 1 base, with 11 bases spanning the gap. The CDR3 contains 15 residues. Germline lookup yields CDR1 SGHTA and CDR2 FQGNSA. The CDR3 bases are TGTGCCAGCAGCCGGGGGCGTGAGAACACCGGGGAGCTGTTTTTT. It is translated as CASSRGRENTGELFF.

This clonotype appeared many times. The J gene is TRBJ2-1, the V gene TRBV7-2; D unclear. Germline CDR1 and CDR2: SGHTA and FQGNSA. The ends were cut back, 5 bases at V and 4 bases at J, with 6 bases in the middle. The CDR3 loop spans 12 amino acids. Here the CDR3 reads CASSQSYNEQFF. The DNA of the CDR3 is TGTGCCAGCAGCCAGTCTTACAATGAGCAGTTCTTC.

In this sample, this clonotype turned up a few times. This chain joins TRBV5-1 and TRBJ2-5; TRBD2 agrees at 7 bases. Germline CDR1 reads SGHRS; CDR2 reads YFSETQ. Unmatched junction bases numbered 8, after V lost 0 bases and J lost 3 bases. The CDR3 covers 16 residues. The CDR3 here is CASSLAAGEGEETQYF. The CDR3 region has the DNA TGCGCCAGCAGCTTGGCGGCGGGAGAAGGCGAAGAGACCCAGTACTTC. Variable domain in full (rest from reference TRBV5-1 and TRBJ2-5): KAGVTQTPRYLIKTRGQQVTLSCSPISGHRSVSWYQQTPGQGLQFLFEYFSETQRNKGNFPGRFSGRQFSNSRSEMNVSTLELGDSALYLCASSLAAGEGEETQYFGPGTRLLVL.

The genes are TRBV24-1 and TRBJ2-1; no clear D. The ends were cut back, 1 base at V and 8 bases at J, with 11 bases in the middle. The length of the CDR3 is 14 residues. CDR1 and CDR2 from the germline V gene are KGHDR and SFDVKD. The CDR3 DNA reads TGTGCCACCAGTGATTTTGGCGAGATCCATGAGCAGTTCTTC. Amino acids: CATSDFGEIHEQFF.

In its sample, this clonotype was seen a few times. Mismatch with germline at one junction end may stem from a read error. V gene TRBV11-3 combines with J gene TRBJ2-2; D uncertain. CDR1 SGHNT and CDR2 YENEEA come from the germline V gene. The CDR3 sequence is 13 residues long. Written as DNA, the CDR3 is TGTGCCAGCAGCATAGACTCGACCGGGGAGCTGTTTTTT. Translating gives CASSIDSTGELFF. Full variable domain (remainder filled in from reference TRBV11-3 and TRBJ2-2): EAGVVQSPRYKIIEKKQPVAFWCNPISGHNTLYWYLQNLGQGPELLIRYENEEAVDDSQLPKDRFSAERLKGVDSTLKIQPAELGDSAVYLCASSIDSTGELFFGEGSRLTVL.

In its sample, this clonotype was seen a few times. The chain is built from TRBV6-5 and TRBJ1-1, with a weak D call TRBD1 (5 bases). Trimming removed 6 bases at V and 6 bases at J, with 14 bases between. Germline V CDR1 and CDR2: MNHEY, SVGAGI. CDR3 length: 13 residues. The CDR3 coding sequence is TGTGCCAGCAGCACGCAGGGAAGGGCTGAAGCTTTCTTT. This codes for CASSTQGRAEAFF.

In this sample, this clonotype turned up many times. The chain employs TRBV6-1 and TRBJ2-3; D call uncertain. The V and J ends lost 4 bases and 2 bases respectively, with 13 bases between them. The germline V gene encodes CDR1 MNHNS and CDR2 SASEGT. CDR3 length: 15 residues. CDR3 nucleotide sequence: TGTGCCAGCAGTGCGGAAAGCAGAAACACAGATACGCAGTATTTT. Protein sequence: CASSAESRNTDTQYF.

The chain employs TRBV19 and TRBJ1-4; 7 positions agree with TRBD1. The J segment lost 8 bases and the V segment lost 10 bases, leaving 13 bases of the junction unmatched. This CDR3 comprises 14 residues. Germline CDR1 LNHDA, CDR2 SQIVND (reference sequence). The CDR3 coding sequence is TGTGCCACCAGAAACAGGGGAAGGAACGAAAAACTGTTTTTT. Protein: CATRNRGRNEKLFF. The complete variable domain, with remaining parts taken from reference TRBV19 and TRBJ1-4, reads DGGITQSPKYLFRKEGQNVTLSCEQNLNHDAMYWYRQDPGQGLRLIYYSQIVNDFQKGDIAEGYSVSREKKESFPLTVTSAQKNPTAFYLCATRNRGRNEKLFFGSGTQLSVL.

The genes are TRBV15 and TRBJ1-1; a weak D match, TRBD1 (5 bases). The germline V and J ends were trimmed by 5 bases and 3 bases, with 13 bases remaining between them. From germline, CDR1 is LNHNV and CDR2 YYDKDF (reference sequence). There are 14 residues in the CDR3. The DNA of the CDR3 is TGTGCCACCAGCGACCTGGAAGGGGACACTGAAGCTTTCTTT. It encodes CATSDLEGDTEAFF.

This clonotype was counted at least ten times. V usage is TRBV7-2 and J usage is TRBJ2-2; no clear D gene. Trimming shortened V by 6 bases and J by 5 bases, and 16 bases separated the two germline ends. The CDR3 length is 15 residues. Looked up from germline, CDR1 is SGHTA and CDR2 is FQGNSA. Here the CDR3 reads CASSKVPGRTGELFF. The CDR3 bases are TGTGCCAGCAGTAAAGTTCCGGGTCGGACCGGGGAGCTGTTTTTT. Variable domain in full (rest from reference TRBV7-2 and TRBJ2-2): GAGVSQSPSNKVTEKGKDVELRCDPISGHTALYWYRQSLGQGLEFLIYFQGNSAPDKSGLPSDRFSAERTGGSVSTLTIQRTQQEDSAVYLCASSKVPGRTGELFFGEGSRLTVL.

This clonotype came up a few times. This chain uses TRBV12-3 or TRBV12-4 with TRBJ2-5, with TRBD2 matching over 9 bases. The junction had 6 bases not matched to a gene; V was cut back by 1 base and J by 9 bases. The CDR3 contains 14 residues. CDR3 coding DNA: TGTGCCAGCAGTTTAGAAGGCGGGAGGGCGGCCCAGTACTTC. Its protein is CASSLEGGRAAQYF.

The rearrangement links TRBV6-2 or TRBV6-3 to TRBJ2-1, with TRBD1 matching 10 bases. This CDR3 comprises 17 residues. The V segment lost 0 bases and the J segment 8 bases; nucleotides outside the gene matches: 10. In germline, CDR1 is MNHEY, CDR2 SVGEGT. The CDR3 region is CASSYSMPGQGSHEQFF. The CDR3 DNA is TGTGCCAGCAGTTACTCGATGCCGGGACAGGGGTCCCATGAGCAGTTCTTC.